The 5 T cell receptor beta chains below were found in one sample sequenced in a study of blood T cells in healthy people across ages. Alongside a J-beta primer mix, a sample-barcoded 5' primer served in a second PCR lasting about 7 to 12 cycles. MiXCR, applied by TCRdb to the 5' RACE reads, yields one record per CDR3 protein. The sample has 1.5 million to 2 million distinct CDR3 sequences; roughly two fifths are singletons. Sequenced input: blood. The receptors here all came from a human donor in good health.

This clonotype was picked up a small number of times. This chain uses TRBV2 with TRBJ2-7, with TRBD1 matching 11 bases. V dropped 11 bases and J dropped 5; count of bases not matched to a gene: 8. Germline loops: CDR1 SNHLY, CDR2 FYNNEI. This CDR3 region has 13 residues. The CDR3 loop reads CASTPGQGDEQYF. The CDR3 DNA is TGTGCCTCAACGCCGGGACAGGGGGACGAGCAGTACTTC.

This clonotype was seen a few times. The chain uses TRBV7-2 and TRBJ1-1; unclear D gene. Trimming took 5 bases from V and 1 from J, leaving 5 bases between them. The CDR3 is 12 residues long. Looked up from germline, CDR1 is SGHTA and CDR2 is FQGNSA. As DNA, the CDR3 is TGTGCCAGCAGCGCATGGAACACTGAAGCTTTCTTT. Amino acid sequence: CASSAWNTEAFF.

In its sample, this clonotype was seen many times. V is TRBV29-1 and J is TRBJ1-2, with D possibly matching TRBD1 (5 bases). The CDR3 totals 17 residues. V lost 4 bases to trimming and J lost 1 base, with 22 bases between them. Germline values: CDR1 SQVTM, CDR2 ANQGSEA. CDR3 loop: CSVVGDRGARNNYGYTF. CDR3 DNA sequence: TGCAGCGTTGTGGGGGATCGAGGGGCGAGGAATAACTATGGCTACACCTTC.

This clonotype appeared a few times. This chain uses TRBV5-6 with TRBJ2-4; 9 nucleotides line up with TRBD2. V lost 0 bases to trimming and J lost 2 bases; unmatched junction nucleotides: 3. The germline V gene encodes CDR1 SGHDT and CDR2 YYEEEE. The CDR3 totals 16 residues. In DNA form, the CDR3 reads TGTGCCAGCAGCTTGGATAGCGGGGGACCCAAAAACATTCAGTACTTC. Translation gives CASSLDSGGPKNIQYF.

This chain uses TRBV4-2 with TRBJ2-5, with TRBD1 identical over 7 bases. After removal of 1 base from V and 4 bases from J, the junction contained 9 bases not matched to a gene. Germline-derived CDR1 and CDR2 are LGHNA and YNFKEQ. This CDR3 region has 16 residues. The CDR3 bases are TGTGCCAGCAGCCAAGCCGGCAGGGGGTTCGGAGAGACCCAGTACTTC. This gives the protein CASSQAGRGFGETQYF.